Below are 9 T cell receptor beta chains sequenced from a single sample in a study of tumor-infiltrating lymphocytes in oesophageal squamous cell carcinoma. TCRdb reprocessed the PCR reads via MiXCR and lists one record per CDR3 protein. Seen here are tens of thousands of distinct CDR3 sequences, 36% observed once, and the top ten hold roughly 12%. Source material: esophageal tumor tissue. The receptors shown here come from a male donor with esophageal squamous cell carcinoma.

This clonotype was counted between two and nine times. The CDR3 DNA follows: TGTGCCACCAGTGATTACGAGGGGAGCTCCTACAATGAGCAGTTCTTC. It encodes CATSDYEGSSYNEQFF. The V gene is TRBV24-1, the J gene TRBJ2-1, with D perhaps matching TRBD1 or TRBD2 (5 bases each). Trimming removed 2 bases at V and 0 bases at J, with 10 bases between. Germline lookup yields CDR1 KGHDR and CDR2 SFDVKD. This CDR3 region has 16 residues.

Concerning this clonotype itself: A much larger clone is a single base away; this may be a read error. The chain combines TRBV19 with TRBJ2-5; 11 bases are shared with TRBD2. In germline, CDR1 is LNHDA, CDR2 SQIVND (reference sequence). This CDR3 is 16 amino acids long. CDR3 in amino acids: CASSSGLADTYNEQCF. The CDR3 DNA follows: TGTGCCAGTAGTTCGGGACTAGCGGATACTTACAATGAGCAGTGCTTC.

This clonotype was observed a few times. J is TRBJ2-3 and V is TRBV2; 7 nucleotides match TRBD2. From germline, CDR1 is SNHLY and CDR2 FYNNEI. The CDR3 is 13 amino acids. The V and J ends lost 6 bases and 5 bases, in that order; junction bases with no gene match: 5. This chain's CDR3 is CASREVAGDTQYF. The CDR3 nucleotides read TGTGCCAGCAGAGAGGTAGCGGGAGATACGCAGTATTTT.

This clonotype showed up many times. The rearrangement joins TRBV28 to TRBJ1-6, with 7 positions matching TRBD1. The CDR3 totals 15 residues. Germline-derived CDR1 and CDR2 are MDHEN and SYDVKM. V was pared by 3 bases and J by 9 bases, with 8 bases of the junction left unmatched. In DNA, the CDR3 is TGTGCCAGCAGTTTCCTACAGGGGAACGGTTCACCCCTCCACTTT. Encoded protein: CASSFLQGNGSPLHF.

This clonotype was observed a handful of times. The chain is built from TRBV11-2 and TRBJ1-4; D ambiguous. Near its end, the DNA agrees better with TRBJ2-2, so the J call may be wrong. The CDR3 runs to 16 residues. Germline lookup yields CDR1 SGHAT and CDR2 FQNNGV. CDR3: CASSYPNGIGSGELFF. CDR3 nucleotide sequence: TGTGCCAGCAGCTACCCTAATGGGATCGGTTCCGGGGAGCTGTTTTTT.

This clonotype was seen a few times. The chain links TRBV7-9 to TRBJ1-1; D is possibly TRBD1 (6 bases). This CDR3 comprises 18 residues. Deletions cut 2 bases from V and 4 bases from J, with 23 bases between. Per the germline V gene, CDR1 is SEHNR and CDR2 is FQNEAQ (reference sequence). CDR3 region: CASSLNGPGGGFTTEAFF. CDR3 in DNA: TGTGCCAGCAGCTTAAACGGTCCGGGGGGCGGATTCACCACTGAAGCTTTCTTT.

The sample holds a few counts of this clonotype. The V call is TRBV7-8, the J call TRBJ2-5, with D uncertain. The better agreement between TRBJ2-7 and the DNA end casts doubt on the J call. Germline V gives CDR1 SGHVS, CDR2 FQNEAQ. The length of the CDR3 is 13 residues. The CDR3 loop is CASSLSRTYEQYF. The CDR3 coding sequence is TGTGCCAGCAGCTTATCTAGGACCTACGAGCAGTACTTC.

In its sample, this clonotype was seen many times. This chain links TRBV19 with TRBJ2-5; 8 bases line up with TRBD1. The CDR3 length is 14 residues. V gave up 5 bases and J gave up 3 bases; unmatched junction bases: 5. CDR1 is LNHDA, CDR2 SQIVND, per germline (reference sequence). This CDR3 is CASSPSTGEETQYF. The DNA for the CDR3 is TGTGCCAGTAGTCCCTCGACAGGGGAAGAGACCCAGTACTTC.

The V and J genes are TRBV6-1 and TRBJ1-4; 7 positions agree with TRBD1. CDR1 and CDR2 (germline): MNHNS, SASEGT. V lost 5 bases to trimming and J lost 4 bases; unmatched junction nucleotides: 7. This CDR3 spans 15 amino acids. CDR3 loop: CASSTGTAINEKLFF. CDR3 in DNA: TGTGCCAGCAGTACAGGGACAGCCATTAATGAAAAACTGTTTTTT.